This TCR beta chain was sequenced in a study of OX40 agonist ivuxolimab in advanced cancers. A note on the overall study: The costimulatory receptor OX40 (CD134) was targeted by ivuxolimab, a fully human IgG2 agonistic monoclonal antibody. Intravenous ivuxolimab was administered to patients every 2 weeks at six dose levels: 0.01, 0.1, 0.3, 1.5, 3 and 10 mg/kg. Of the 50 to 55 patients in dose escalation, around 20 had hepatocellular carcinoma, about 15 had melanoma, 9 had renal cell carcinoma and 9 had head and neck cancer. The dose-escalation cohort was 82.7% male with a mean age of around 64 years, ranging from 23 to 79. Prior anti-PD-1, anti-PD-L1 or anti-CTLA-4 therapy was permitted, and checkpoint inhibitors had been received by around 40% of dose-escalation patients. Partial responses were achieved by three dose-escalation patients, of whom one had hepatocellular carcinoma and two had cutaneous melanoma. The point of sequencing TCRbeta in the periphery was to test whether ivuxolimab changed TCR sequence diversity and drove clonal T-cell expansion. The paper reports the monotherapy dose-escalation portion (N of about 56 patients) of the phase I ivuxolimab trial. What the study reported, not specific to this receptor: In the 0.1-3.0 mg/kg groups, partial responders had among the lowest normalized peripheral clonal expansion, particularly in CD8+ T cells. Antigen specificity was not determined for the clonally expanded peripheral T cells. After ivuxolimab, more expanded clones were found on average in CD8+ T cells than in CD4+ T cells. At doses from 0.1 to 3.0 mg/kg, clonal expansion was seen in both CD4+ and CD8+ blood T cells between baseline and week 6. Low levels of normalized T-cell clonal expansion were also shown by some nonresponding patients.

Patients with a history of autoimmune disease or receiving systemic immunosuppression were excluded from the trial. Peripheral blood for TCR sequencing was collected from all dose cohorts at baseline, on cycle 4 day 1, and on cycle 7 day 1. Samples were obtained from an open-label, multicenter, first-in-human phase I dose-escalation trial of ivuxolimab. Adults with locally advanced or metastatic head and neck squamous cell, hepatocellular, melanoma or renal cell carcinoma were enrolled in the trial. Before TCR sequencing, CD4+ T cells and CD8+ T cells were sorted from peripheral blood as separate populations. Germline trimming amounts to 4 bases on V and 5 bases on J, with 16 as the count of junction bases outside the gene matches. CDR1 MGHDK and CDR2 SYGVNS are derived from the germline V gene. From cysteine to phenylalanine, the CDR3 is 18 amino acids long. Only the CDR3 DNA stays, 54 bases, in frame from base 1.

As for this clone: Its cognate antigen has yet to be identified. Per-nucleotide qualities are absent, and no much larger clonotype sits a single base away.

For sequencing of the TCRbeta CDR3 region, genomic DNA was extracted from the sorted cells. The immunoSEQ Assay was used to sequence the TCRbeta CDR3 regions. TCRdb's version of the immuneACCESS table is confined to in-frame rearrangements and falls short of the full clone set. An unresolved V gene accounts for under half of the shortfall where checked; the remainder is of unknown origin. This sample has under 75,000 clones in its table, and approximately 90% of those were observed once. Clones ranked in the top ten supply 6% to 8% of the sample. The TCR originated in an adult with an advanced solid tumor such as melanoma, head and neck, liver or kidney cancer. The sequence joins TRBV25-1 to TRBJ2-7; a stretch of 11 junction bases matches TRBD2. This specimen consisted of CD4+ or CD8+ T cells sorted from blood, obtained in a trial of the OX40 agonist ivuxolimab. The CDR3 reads CASSVRVLIAGGLDEQYF. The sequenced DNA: TGTGCCAGCAGTGTAAGGGTTCTAATAGCGGGGGGGCTCGACGAGCAGTACTTC.